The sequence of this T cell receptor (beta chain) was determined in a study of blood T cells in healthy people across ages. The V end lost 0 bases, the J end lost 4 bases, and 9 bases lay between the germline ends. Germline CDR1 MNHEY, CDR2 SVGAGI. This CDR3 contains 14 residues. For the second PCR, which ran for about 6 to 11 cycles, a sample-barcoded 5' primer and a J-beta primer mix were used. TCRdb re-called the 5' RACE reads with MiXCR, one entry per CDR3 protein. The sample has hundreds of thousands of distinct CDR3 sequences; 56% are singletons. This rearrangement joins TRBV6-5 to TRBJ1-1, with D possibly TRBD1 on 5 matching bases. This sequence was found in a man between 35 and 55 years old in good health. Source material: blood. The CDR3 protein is CASSYSGRATEAFF. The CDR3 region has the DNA TGTGCCAGCAGTTACTCGGGCAGGGCCACTGAAGCTTTCTTT.